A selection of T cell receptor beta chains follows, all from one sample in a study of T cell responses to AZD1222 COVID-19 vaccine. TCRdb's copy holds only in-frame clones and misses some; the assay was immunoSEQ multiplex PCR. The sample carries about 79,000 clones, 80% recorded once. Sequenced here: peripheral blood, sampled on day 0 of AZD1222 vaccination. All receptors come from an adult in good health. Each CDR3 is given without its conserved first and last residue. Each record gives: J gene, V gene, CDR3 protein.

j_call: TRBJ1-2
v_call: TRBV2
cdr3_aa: ASSDQRVPIFGYT

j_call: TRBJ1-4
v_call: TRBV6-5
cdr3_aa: ASRPGQGKEKLF

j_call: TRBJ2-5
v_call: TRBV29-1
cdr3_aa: SVRQGGGYRETQY

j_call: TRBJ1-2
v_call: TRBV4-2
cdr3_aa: ASSQELQGPTYGYT

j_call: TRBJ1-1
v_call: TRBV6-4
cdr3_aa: ASSAGGQPTEAF

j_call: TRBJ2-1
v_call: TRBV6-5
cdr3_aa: ASSRSGSYNEQF

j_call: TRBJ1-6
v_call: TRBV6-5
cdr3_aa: ASSYPGHVDLH

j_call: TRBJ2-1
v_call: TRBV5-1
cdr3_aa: ASTDTSGSDEQF

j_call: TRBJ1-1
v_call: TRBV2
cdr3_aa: ASSEEYQNTEAF

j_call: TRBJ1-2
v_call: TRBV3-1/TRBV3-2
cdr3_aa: ASSQHYSGSYGYT

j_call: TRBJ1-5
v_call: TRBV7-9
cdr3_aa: ASSLGTGENQPQH

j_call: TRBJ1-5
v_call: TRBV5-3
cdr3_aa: ARRETGTQNSNQPQH

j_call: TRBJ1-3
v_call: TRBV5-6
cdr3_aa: ASSLGQGAFGNTIY

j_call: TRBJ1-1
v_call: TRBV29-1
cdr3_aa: SARQGNTEAF

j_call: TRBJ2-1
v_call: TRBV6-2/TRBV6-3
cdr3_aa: ASSYSGLAGGEQF

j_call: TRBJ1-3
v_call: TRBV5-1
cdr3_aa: ASSPEVGQSSNTIY

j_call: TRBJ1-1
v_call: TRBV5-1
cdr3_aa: ASRQPGQANTEAF

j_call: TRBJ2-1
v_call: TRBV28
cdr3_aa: ASSFPSEAGGRNEQF

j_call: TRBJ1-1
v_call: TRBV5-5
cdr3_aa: ASSLVVDIAEAF

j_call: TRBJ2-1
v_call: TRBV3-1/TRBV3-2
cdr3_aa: ASSLFYNEQF